The clone carrying this T cell receptor beta chain showed up just once. This entry comes from a study of blood T cell repertoires in COVID-19. Some clones are missing from TCRdb's copy, which holds only in-frame ones; the method was immunoSEQ multiplex PCR. Of over 350,000 clones listed, approximately 90% are singletons. Allocation to cohorts depended on clinical history reported by the participants. The study recruited exposed participants who had met a COVID-19 case within 2 weeks before entry. The sequencing sample was made of PBMCs or T cells enriched from blood (not recorded which). The TCR originated in a woman aged 40 to 50 who had been exposed to COVID-19.

The DNA for the CDR3 is TGTGCCAGCAGCGCGTGGACTAGGGAATACAATGAGCAGTTCTTC. The encoded protein is CASSAWTREYNEQFF. The V gene is TRBV9, the J gene TRBJ2-1; 7 bases align to TRBD2. In germline, CDR1 is SGDLS, CDR2 YYNGEE. This CDR3 has 15 amino acids. The V and J ends lost 3 bases and 4 bases, in that order; junction bases with no gene match: 7.